These 14 T cell receptor beta chains share one sample of origin, sequenced in a study of glioma-infiltrating T cells. The iRepertoire nested amplicon-rescue multiplex PCR amplified TCR alpha and beta CDR3s from RNA. A single record per CDR3 protein comes from TCRdb applying MiXCR to the multiplex PCR reads. Seen here are fewer than 200,000 distinct CDR3 sequences, roughly 45% observed once, and the top ten hold 4% to 6.5%. Sequenced input: glioma tissue, nonneoplastic brain tissue, or PBMCs (not recorded which). Source of these receptors: a human donor with low-grade glioma or glioblastoma, undergoing nonglioma brain surgery, or in good health (not recorded which).

The gene calls are TRBV7-9 and TRBJ1-3; 9 bases map to TRBD1. Germline V CDR1 and CDR2: SEHNR, FQNEAQ (reference sequence). This CDR3 comprises 19 residues. V lost 2 bases, J lost 8 bases, and 19 bases stayed unmatched. The CDR3 here is CASSLSANPGDREEDTIYF. Written as DNA, the CDR3 is TGTGCCAGCAGCTTAAGCGCGAACCCCGGGGACAGGGAGGAAGACACCATATATTTT.

About this clonotype: A much larger clone lies a single base off, so this may be a read error. The genes are TRBV12-3 or TRBV12-4 and TRBJ2-7; 8 bases line up with TRBD2. Losses at the gene ends were 5 bases for V and 7 bases for J; bases not matched to a gene: 7. This CDR3 region has 13 residues. CDR3 DNA sequence: TGTGCCAGCAGTCGGGGGGGCACTGGGGAGCAGTACTTC. Amino acid sequence: CASSRGGTGEQYF.

This rearrangement joins TRBV3-1 to TRBJ2-7, with 8 bases fitting TRBD2. The CDR3 runs to 13 residues. CDR1 LGHDT and CDR2 YNNKEL come from the germline V gene (reference sequence). V gave up 7 bases and J gave up 1 base; unmatched junction bases: 3. The CDR3 DNA is TGTGCCAGCAACAGCGGGAGTTCCTACGAGCAGTACTTC. Residues: CASNSGSSYEQYF.

The chain has TRBV12-3 or TRBV12-4 and TRBJ2-7, with D unresolved. Trimming pared 5 bases from V and 1 base from J, leaving 9 bases between. This CDR3 is 13 amino acids long. The CDR3 DNA reads as TGTGCCAGCAGTATCCACAATTCCTACGAGCAGTACTTC. The encoded protein is CASSIHNSYEQYF.

This clonotype was seen a handful of times. The chain links TRBV20-1 to TRBJ2-7; TRBD2 matches at 7 bases. V was clipped by 1 base and J by 6 bases; unmatched bases: 9. Germline values: CDR1 DFQATT, CDR2 SNEGSKA (reference sequence). The CDR3 loop spans 14 amino acids. CDR3 region: CSARGGEGPAEQYF. The CDR3 nucleotides read TGCAGTGCTAGAGGAGGGGAGGGACCCGCCGAGCAGTACTTC.

This clonotype was detected many times. The chain has TRBV2 and TRBJ1-1; TRBD1 matches at 10 bases. After removal of 7 bases from V and 5 bases from J, the junction contained 7 bases not matched to a gene. The CDR3 has 14 residues. Germline values: CDR1 SNHLY, CDR2 FYNNEI. The CDR3 here is CASNPGTGETEAFF. DNA of the CDR3: TGTGCCAGCAACCCCGGGACAGGGGAAACTGAAGCTTTCTTT.

Of note for this clonotype: A read error is possible here, since a much larger clone lies one base away. The V gene is TRBV18, the J gene TRBJ1-1; unclear D gene. CDR1 is KGHSH, CDR2 LQKENI, per germline. This CDR3 contains 11 residues. Trimming cost V 5 bases and J 7 bases, with 8 bases left between them. CDR3 sequence reads: CASSSEGEAFF. CDR3 coding DNA: TGTGCCAGCTCATCCGAAGGTGAAGCTTTCTTT.

This clonotype was seen a few times. The chain recombines TRBV3-1 with TRBJ2-1, with D perhaps matching TRBD2 (6 bases). V dropped 8 bases and J dropped 2 bases, with 13 bases sitting between them. The germline gives CDR1 LGHDT, CDR2 YNNKEL (reference sequence). The CDR3 sequence is 14 residues long. In DNA form, the CDR3 reads TGTGCCAGCCGGCCGGGACTTGCCTACAATGAGCAGTTCTTC. Amino acid sequence: CASRPGLAYNEQFF.

The chain is built from TRBV3-1 and TRBJ2-2; possibly TRBD1 for D (6 bases). The CDR3 has 15 residues. Germline CDR1 LGHDT, CDR2 YNNKEL (reference sequence). Trimming took 0 bases from V and 9 from J, leaving 14 bases between them. The CDR3 nucleotides are TGTGCCAGCAGCCAAGATCAGGGACACCACCGGGAGCTGTTTTTT. This sequence encodes CASSQDQGHHRELFF.

Notes on this clonotype: A much bigger clone sits one base away, suggesting this may be a read error. V gene TRBV3-1 combines with J gene TRBJ2-3; the D gene is possibly TRBD1 (5 bases). The CDR3 covers 14 residues. Germline CDR1 reads LGHDT; CDR2 reads YNNKEL (reference sequence). The CDR3 region is CASSQSDSTYTQYF. For the CDR3, the DNA is TGTGCCAGCAGCCAGAGTGACAGCACATATACGCAGTATTTT.

Many counts were recorded for this clonotype. The V and J genes are TRBV28 and TRBJ1-6; D ambiguous. The CDR3 totals 12 residues. CDR1 and CDR2 from the germline V gene are MDHEN and SYDVKM. V shed 6 bases and J shed 10 bases, with 10 bases lying between them. The CDR3 DNA follows: TGTGCCAGCAGGGTAATTAAATCACCCCTCCACTTT. Its translation is CASRVIKSPLHF.

The rearrangement joins TRBV5-4 to TRBJ2-7; D remains ambiguous. This CDR3 is built from 16 residues. V was trimmed by 3 bases and J by 5 bases, leaving 21 bases between them. Germline CDR1 is SGHNT and CDR2 is YYREEE (reference sequence). The CDR3 loop reads CASSSRNSWSHDEQYF. The DNA of the CDR3 is TGTGCCAGCAGCTCCCGGAATAGCTGGAGTCACGACGAGCAGTACTTC.

This clonotype was seen many times. This chain connects TRBV6-1 to TRBJ2-5; D may match TRBD1 or TRBD2 (5 bases each). Germline CDR1 is MNHNS and CDR2 is SASEGT. The CDR3 has 13 residues. Trimming took 6 bases from V and 5 from J, leaving 13 bases between them. CDR3 sequence reads: CASRLQGRETQYF. DNA of the CDR3: TGTGCCAGCAGACTTCAGGGACGCGAGACCCAGTACTTC.

The sample holds one count of this clonotype. This sequence may be a read error, since a much larger clone differs from it by one base. The chain joins TRBV20-1 to TRBJ2-1; 8 positions match TRBD2. Germline CDR1 reads DFQATT; CDR2 reads SNEGSKA (reference sequence). This CDR3 region has 17 residues. The V and J ends lost 3 bases and 0 bases, in that order; junction bases with no gene match: 10. CDR3 protein: CSARGSRSGSSYNEQFF. The CDR3, as DNA: TGCAGTGCTAGGGGCAGTAGGAGCGGGAGCTCCTACAATGAGCAGTTCTTC.